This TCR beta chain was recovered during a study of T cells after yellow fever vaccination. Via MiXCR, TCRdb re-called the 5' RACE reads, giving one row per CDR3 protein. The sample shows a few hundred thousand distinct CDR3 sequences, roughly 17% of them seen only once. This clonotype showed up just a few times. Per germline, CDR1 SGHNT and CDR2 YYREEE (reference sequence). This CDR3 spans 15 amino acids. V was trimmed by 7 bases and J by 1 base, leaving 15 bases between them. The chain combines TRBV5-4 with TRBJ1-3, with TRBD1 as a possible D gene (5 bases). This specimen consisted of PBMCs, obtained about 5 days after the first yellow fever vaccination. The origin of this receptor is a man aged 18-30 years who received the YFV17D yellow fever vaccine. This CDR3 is CASARQGGSGNTIYF. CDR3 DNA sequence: TGTGCCAGCGCCCGGCAGGGTGGGTCTGGAAACACCATATATTTT.